Listed below are T cell receptor beta chains from one sample, sequenced in a study of T cells in localized non-small cell lung cancer. TCRdb keeps only in-frame clones here, not all; method: immunoSEQ multiplex PCR. The sample includes roughly 27,000 clones, around 91% seen only once; the top ten take 1.1%. Sequenced material: peripheral blood, taken before any cancer treatment. Source of these receptors: a woman aged 35-75 years with stage I lung adenocarcinoma. The CDR3 runs from the conserved cysteine through the conserved F or W. Fields, in order: J gene, V gene, clone size, D gene, CDR3 DNA, CDR3 protein. The D gene is left open where the match is weak. A clone size is listed for some rows: how often the clone was seen (once, few, many), or a class if it is expanded.

J: TRBJ1-4; V: TRBV27; size: NA; D: NA; DNA: TGTGCCAGCAGTTGGGGGCGAGGGAGGAGTGAAAAACTGTTTTTT; CDR3: CASSWGRGRSEKLFF
J: TRBJ2-7; V: TRBV5-5; size: once; D: TRBD2; DNA: TGTGCCAGCAGCTTGGGAAGCGGGATCTCCTACGAGCAGTACTTC; CDR3: CASSLGSGISYEQYF
J: TRBJ2-5; V: TRBV5-4; size: NA; D: TRBD1; DNA: TGTGCCAGCAGACTAGGGACAGAAGAGACCCAGTACTTC; CDR3: CASRLGTEETQYF
J: TRBJ1-5; V: TRBV7-2; size: few; D: NA; DNA: TGTGCCAGCAGCACGGGTGGGAATCAGCCCCAGCATTTT; CDR3: CASSTGGNQPQHF
J: TRBJ1-2; V: TRBV4-3; size: NA; D: NA; DNA: TGCGCCAGCAGCCACCGGTCCACAGGGTTTTTGAGTGGCTACACCTTC; CDR3: CASSHRSTGFLSGYTF
J: TRBJ1-2; V: TRBV30; size: NA; D: NA; DNA: TGTGCCTGTTCCCGGGCCACATATGGCTACACCTTC; CDR3: CACSRATYGYTF
J: TRBJ2-2; V: TRBV10-1; size: NA; D: TRBD1; DNA: TGCGCCAGCAGTGAGTCGAAGGGGAGACGGTTTGCGGGACAGGGGAACACCGGGGAGCTGTTTTTT; CDR3: CASSESKGRRFAGQGNTGELFF
J: TRBJ2-5; V: TRBV25-1; size: NA; D: NA; DNA: TGTGCCAGCAGTGAAATCTCCGAGACCCAGTACTTC; CDR3: CASSEISETQYF
J: TRBJ1-2; V: TRBV15; size: NA; D: NA; DNA: TGTGCCACCAGCAGAGATCTCCCCCCGGGAGCTAACTATGGCTACACCTTC; CDR3: CATSRDLPPGANYGYTF
J: TRBJ1-1; V: TRBV4-3; size: NA; D: TRBD1; DNA: TGCGCCAGCAGCCAATATCCGGGACAGGGCGCAATGAACACTGAAGCTTTCTTT; CDR3: CASSQYPGQGAMNTEAFF
J: TRBJ2-7; V: TRBV5-1; size: NA; D: TRBD1; DNA: TGCGCCAGCAGCTTGGGACAGGGTGCCCACGAGCAGTACTTC; CDR3: CASSLGQGAHEQYF